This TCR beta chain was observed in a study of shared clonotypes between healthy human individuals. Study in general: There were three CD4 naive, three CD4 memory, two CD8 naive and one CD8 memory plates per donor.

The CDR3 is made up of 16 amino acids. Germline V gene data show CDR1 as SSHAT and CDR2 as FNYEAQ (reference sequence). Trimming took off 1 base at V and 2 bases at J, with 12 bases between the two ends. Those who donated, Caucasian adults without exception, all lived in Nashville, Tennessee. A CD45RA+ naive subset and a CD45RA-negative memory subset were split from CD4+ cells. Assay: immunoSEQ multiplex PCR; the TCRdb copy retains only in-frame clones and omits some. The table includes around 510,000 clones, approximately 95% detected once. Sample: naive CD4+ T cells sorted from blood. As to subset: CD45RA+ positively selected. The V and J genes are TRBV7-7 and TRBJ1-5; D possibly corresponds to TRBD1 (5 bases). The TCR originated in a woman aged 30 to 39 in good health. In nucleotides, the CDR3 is TGTGCCAGCAGCTTAGTACCCCCGGGGGGCAATCAGCCCCAGCATTTT. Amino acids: CASSLVPPGGNQPQHF. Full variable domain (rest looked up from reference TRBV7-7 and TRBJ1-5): GAGVSQSPRYKVTKRGQDVTLRCDPISSHATLYWYQQALGQGPEFLTYFNYEAQPDKSGLPSDRFSAERPEGSISTLTIQRTEQRDSAMYRCASSLVPPGGNQPQHFGDGTRLSIL.